The present T cell receptor (beta chain) was sequenced within a study of CD8+CD57+ T cells in acquired aplastic anemia (dated by TCRdb to 2016 to 2019). About the study as a whole: A mean of about 3.2 ug of DNA, ranging from about 0.2 to 27.4 ug, was extracted from sorted CD4+ and CD8+ cells. Overall study results and their limits: Although 25 to 30 CD8+ CDR3 sequences were shared by patients and controls, these sequences appeared highly expressed in patients and within the immunodominant clones of patients. CD8+ Simpson's diversity did not differ significantly between patients and healthy controls (P=0.060).

The study deep-sequenced TCR repertoires of sorted CD4+ and CD8+ blood T cells from severe aplastic anemia patients and healthy subjects. Ficoll-Paque density gradient centrifugation was used to isolate peripheral blood mononuclear cells. Before DNA extraction, CD4+ and CD8+ T cells were sorted by FACS or by magnetic beads. Comment on this clonotype: Its antigen has not been determined. Per-nucleotide qualities are absent, and no much larger clonotype sits a single base away.

V sheds 3 bases and J sheds 1 base, leaving 11 bases between their ends. CDR3 length: 15 amino acids, cysteine to phenylalanine. Here the CDR3 DNA is all that survives: 45 bases in frame from base 1. CDR1 is given as SGDLS and CDR2 as YYNGEE, both from the germline V gene. TCR beta VDJ combination and CDR3 sequence profiling used genomic DNA as the template. An Illumina HiSeq 2000 was the platform used for TCR repertoire sequencing. As for the authors' bioinformatics: Repertoire assessment relied on Simpson's diversity index, CDR3 size and DJ length profiles, and TRBV/TRBJ rearrangement plots. The most abundant DNA sequence in the deep sequencing data was defined as the immunodominant clone. CDR3 amino acid sequences were screened for sharing across subjects and were compared with published repertoires and the VDJdb database. TCRdb applied fastp at Q25 and MiXCR to the public reads, then kept only in-frame beta chains. CDR3 protein sequences are deduplicated, and each keeps its most common genes and DNA. TCRdb, not the original authors, processed these V and J calls. The sample profile shows 150,000 to 200,000 distinct CDR3 sequences; over 60% of them were found once. Roughly 46% of the sample is in the top ten clones.

The source of this sequence is a human donor with severe aplastic anemia or a healthy control (not recorded which). The specimen sequenced was sorted CD4+, CD8+, or CD8+CD57+ T cells (not recorded which) from PBMCs. The chain was built from TRBV9 and TRBJ1-3, with TRBD1 tentatively as D gene (6 bases match). Here the CDR3 is given as CASSDEQGSGNTIYF. The sequence in DNA is TGTGCCAGCAGCGACGAACAGGGTTCTGGAAACACCATATATTTT.